Below, 18 T cell receptor beta chains from the same sample are listed, as sequenced in a study of control samples from healthy donors and cancer patients. The data were produced by immunoSEQ multiplex PCR, yet TCRdb's version contains in-frame clones alone and is incomplete. The sample consists of roughly 170,000 clones, around 94% of them appearing once. Sequencing was performed on blood. The receptors were sampled from a woman aged 18-29 years in good health.

The CDR3 is CASSLEVAAYEQYF. Written as DNA, the CDR3 is TGTGCCAGCAGCTTAGAGGTGGCGGCTTACGAGCAGTACTTC. V usage is TRBV11-2 and J usage is TRBJ2-7; D gene ambiguous. The CDR3 is 14 amino acids. V lost 0 bases, J lost 4 bases, and 10 bases lay in between. The V gene's germline CDR1 is SGHAT and CDR2 FQNNGV.

This sequence joins TRBV24-1 and TRBJ1-1; D is undetermined. This CDR3 has 15 residues. The germline V gene has CDR1 KGHDR and CDR2 SFDVKD. With 4 bases removed from V and 1 base from J, the gap between germline ends came to 12 bases. CDR3 nucleotides: TGTGCCACCAGTGACCGGACGCGGGGGAACACTGAAGCTTTCTTT. This gives the protein CATSDRTRGNTEAFF.

This clone has a single count. CDR3 protein: CASSPGLGLLAGGQDTQYF. CDR3 DNA: TGTGCCAGCAGCCCTGGGTTGGGACTCCTAGCGGGGGGGCAAGATACGCAGTATTTT. The chain couples TRBV11-2 to TRBJ2-3, with 12 bases aligning to TRBD2. The CDR3 has 19 residues. Trimming cost V 5 bases and J 5 bases; bases outside gene matches: 17. From germline, CDR1 is SGHAT and CDR2 FQNNGV.

This rearrangement joins TRBV19 to TRBJ1-1; a weak D match, TRBD1 (5 bases). The germline V gene has CDR1 LNHDA and CDR2 SQIVND (reference sequence). The CDR3 is 15 amino acids. Trimming took off 1 base at V and 5 bases at J, with 14 bases between the two ends. DNA of the CDR3: TGTGCCAGTAGTATAGGGACGGGGGTCGGAACTGAAGCTTTCTTT. Translation gives CASSIGTGVGTEAFF.

This clone was recorded once. The V gene is TRBV2, the J gene TRBJ2-5, with 12 nucleotides matching TRBD2. The junction had 6 bases not matched to a gene; V was cut back by 5 bases and J by 5 bases. This CDR3 is built from 15 residues. Germline CDR1 and CDR2: SNHLY and FYNNEI. CDR3 sequence: CASSSGTSGWETQYF. CDR3 coding DNA: TGTGCCAGCAGTTCCGGGACTAGCGGGTGGGAGACCCAGTACTTC.

The chain employs TRBV9 and TRBJ2-1, with D perhaps TRBD1 (6 bases). V gave up 4 bases and J gave up 5 bases, with 19 bases separating them. This CDR3 has 16 amino acids. Germline CDR1 and CDR2: SGDLS and YYNGEE. CDR3 sequence: CASSPSRGQGNNEQFF. The CDR3 DNA is TGTGCCAGCAGCCCATCCCGAGGGCAGGGGAACAATGAGCAGTTCTTC.

The chain carries TRBV15 and TRBJ2-1, with 7 bases matching TRBD1. The V segment lost 1 base and the J segment 3 bases; nucleotides outside the gene matches: 6. CDR1 is LNHNV, CDR2 YYDKDF, per germline (reference sequence). The CDR3 contains 16 residues. CDR3 DNA: TGTGCCACCAGCAGAGTTCAGCGACAGGGCTACAATGAGCAGTTCTTC. Translated: CATSRVQRQGYNEQFF.

The V call is TRBV13, the J call TRBJ2-1; TRBD1 aligns across 11 bases. V was pared by 4 bases and J by 8 bases, with 22 bases of the junction left unmatched. This CDR3 contains 20 residues. Germline loops: CDR1 PRHDT, CDR2 FYEKMQ (reference sequence). The CDR3 bases are TGTGCCAGCAGCTCTGAACGTCGAATACCCCGGGACAGGGGGATAGATGAGCAGTTCTTC. Translating gives CASSSERRIPRDRGIDEQFF.

This chain joins TRBV7-3 and TRBJ2-3; tentatively, D is TRBD2 (6 bases). Germline CDR1 SGHTA, CDR2 FQGTGA. The CDR3 is 14 amino acids. Trimming cost V 5 bases and J 4 bases, with 13 bases left between them. The CDR3: CASSPVSGADTQYF. CDR3 coding DNA: TGTGCCAGCAGCCCTGTATCGGGGGCAGATACGCAGTATTTT.

V and J are TRBV4-1 and TRBJ2-5; TRBD2 agrees at 11 bases. CDR1 is MGHRA and CDR2 is YSYEKL in the germline V gene. The CDR3 is 16 residues long. The V segment lost 2 bases and the J segment 2 bases; nucleotides outside the gene matches: 4. The CDR3 spells CASSQWLAGGQETQYF. The CDR3, as DNA: TGCGCCAGCAGCCAATGGCTAGCGGGGGGTCAAGAGACCCAGTACTTC.

In this sample, this clone turned up once. The V gene is TRBV10-3, the J gene TRBJ2-7; D gene ambiguous. The germline V gene has CDR1 ENHRY and CDR2 SYGVKD. Trimming cost V 6 bases and J 1 base, with 7 bases left between them. CDR3 length: 12 amino acids. This chain's CDR3 is CAIRKDSYEQYF. CDR3 DNA: TGTGCCATCAGAAAGGATTCCTACGAGCAGTACTTC.

The chain uses TRBV4-1 and TRBJ2-3; D gene unclear. The ends were cut back, 2 bases at V and 5 bases at J, with 5 bases in the middle. Germline V CDR1 and CDR2: MGHRA, YSYEKL. The CDR3 consists of 12 residues. CDR3: CASSQTVDTQYF. The CDR3 DNA reads as TGCGCCAGCAGCCAAACCGTAGATACGCAGTATTTT.

The rearrangement uses TRBV11-3 and TRBJ1-2; D might be TRBD1 (5 bases). Germline assignment: CDR1 SGHNT and CDR2 YENEEA. The CDR3 loop spans 14 amino acids. Trimming took off 5 bases at V and 1 base at J, with 11 bases between the two ends. The CDR3 DNA reads as TGTGCCAGCAGCCCTGGACATATTAACTATGGCTACACCTTC. It specifies CASSPGHINYGYTF.

The chain joins TRBV5-1 to TRBJ2-7, with 10 bases lining up with TRBD2. CDR3 size: 18 residues. After removal of 4 bases from V and 7 bases from J, the junction contained 20 bases not matched to a gene. Germline CDR1 and CDR2: SGHRS and YFSETQ. The CDR3 sequence: CASSPSAVGIAGGLEQYF. In DNA, the CDR3 is TGCGCCAGCAGCCCCTCTGCCGTTGGGATAGCGGGAGGTCTTGAGCAGTACTTC.

The V and J genes are TRBV7-6 and TRBJ1-3; D gene ambiguous. CDR1 and CDR2 from the germline V gene are SGHVS and FNYEAQ. This CDR3 has 15 amino acids. The V and J ends lost 1 base and 3 bases respectively, with 10 bases between them. The CDR3 nucleotides read TGTGCCAGCAGCTTAGGTCCGGGTGATGGAAACACCATATATTTT. This sequence encodes CASSLGPGDGNTIYF.

The J gene is TRBJ2-5, the V gene TRBV5-1, with 9 nucleotides matching TRBD1. This CDR3 contains 15 residues. Germline V lookup: CDR1 SGHRS, CDR2 YFSETQ. With V trimmed by 0 bases and J by 4 bases, 4 bases remained unmatched. CDR3 region: CASSLVGGQGETQYF. The CDR3 region has the DNA TGCGCCAGCAGCTTGGTTGGGGGACAGGGAGAGACCCAGTACTTC. The variable domain in full, with the rest retrieved from reference TRBV5-1 and TRBJ2-5, is KAGVTQTPRYLIKTRGQQVTLSCSPISGHRSVSWYQQTPGQGLQFLFEYFSETQRNKGNFPGRFSGRQFSNSRSEMNVSTLELGDSALYLCASSLVGGQGETQYFGPGTRLLVL.

V usage is TRBV11-3 and J usage is TRBJ2-5; D might be TRBD1 (5 bases). CDR1 and CDR2 (germline): SGHNT, YENEEA. V dropped 1 base and J dropped 2 bases, with 14 bases sitting between them. The CDR3 is made up of 16 amino acids. Written as DNA, the CDR3 is TGTGCCAGCAGCTTAGGTTCAAGGGGCAGACAAGAGACCCAGTACTTC. Translating gives CASSLGSRGRQETQYF.

The chain combines TRBV9 with TRBJ2-2, with unresolved D. This CDR3 region has 13 residues. Between the trimmed V and J ends, which lost 1 base and 2 bases, there was a span of 3 bases. From germline, CDR1 is SGDLS and CDR2 YYNGEE. The CDR3 here is CASSVYNTGELFF. In DNA form, the CDR3 reads TGTGCCAGCAGCGTATACAACACCGGGGAGCTGTTTTTT.